This entry features one T cell receptor beta chain sequence. Then a second PCR, running about 6 to 11 cycles, was carried out with a sample-barcoded 5' primer and a J-beta primer mix. Researchers report that a template-switch adaptor with 12 random nucleotides tagged each cDNA molecule. TCRdb processed the 5' RACE reads anew with MiXCR; each CDR3 protein has one entry. The sample lists under 700,000 distinct CDR3 sequences, less than 25% occurring once. The donors, healthy Caucasians from Russia, were aged roughly 6 to 90. This sample was included in a study of blood T cells in healthy people across ages. The V gene's germline CDR1 is SNHLY and CDR2 FYNNEI. The ends were cut back, 6 bases at V and 0 bases at J, with 15 bases in the middle. CDR3 length: 15 residues. This same sample was also taken into another study, of T cells of mothers and their children.

This rearrangement joins TRBV2 to TRBJ2-7, with D hard to call. Sequencing was carried out using blood. This receptor was identified in a boy under 18 in good health. The CDR3 sequence is CASSVSAIGSYEQYF. CDR3 coding DNA: TGTGCCAGCAGCGTAAGCGCGATCGGCTCCTACGAGCAGTACTTC. The variable domain in full, with the rest retrieved from reference TRBV2 and TRBJ2-7, is EPEVTQTPSHQVTQMGQEVILRCVPISNHLYFYWYRQILGQKVEFLVSFYNNEISEKSEIFDDQFSVERPDGSNFTLKIRSTKLEDSAMYFCASSVSAIGSYEQYFGPGTRLTVT.